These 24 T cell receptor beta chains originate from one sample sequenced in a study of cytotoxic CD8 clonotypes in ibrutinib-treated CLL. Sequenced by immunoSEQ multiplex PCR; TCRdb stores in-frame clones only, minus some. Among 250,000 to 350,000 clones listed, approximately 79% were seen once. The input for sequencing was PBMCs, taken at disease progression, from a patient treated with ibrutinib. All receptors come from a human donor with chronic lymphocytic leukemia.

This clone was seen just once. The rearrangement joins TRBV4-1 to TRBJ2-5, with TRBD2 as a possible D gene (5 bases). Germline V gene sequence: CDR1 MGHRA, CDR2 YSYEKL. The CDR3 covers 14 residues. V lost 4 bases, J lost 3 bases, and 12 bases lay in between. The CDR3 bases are TGCGCCAGCAGCCGCTGGATGCGGGAAGAGACCCAGTACTTC. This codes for CASSRWMREETQYF.

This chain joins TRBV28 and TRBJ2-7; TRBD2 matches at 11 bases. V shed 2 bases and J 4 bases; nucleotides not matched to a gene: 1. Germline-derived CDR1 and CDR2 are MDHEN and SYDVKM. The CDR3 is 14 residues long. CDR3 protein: CASSLGTSGYEQYF. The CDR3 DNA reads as TGTGCCAGCAGTTTAGGGACTAGCGGATACGAGCAGTACTTC.

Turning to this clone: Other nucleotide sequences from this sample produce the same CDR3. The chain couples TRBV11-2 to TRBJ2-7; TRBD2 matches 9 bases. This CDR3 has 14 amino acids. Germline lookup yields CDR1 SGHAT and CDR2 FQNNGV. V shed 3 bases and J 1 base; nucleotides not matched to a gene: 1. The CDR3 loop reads CASSFTSGSYEQYF. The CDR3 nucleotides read TGTGCCAGCAGCTTTACTAGCGGGTCCTACGAGCAGTACTTC.

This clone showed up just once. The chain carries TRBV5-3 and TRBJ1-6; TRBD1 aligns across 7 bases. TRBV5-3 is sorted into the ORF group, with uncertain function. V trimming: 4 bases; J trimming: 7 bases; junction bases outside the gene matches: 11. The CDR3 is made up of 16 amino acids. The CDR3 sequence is CARSLITTGRNSPLHF. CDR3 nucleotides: TGTGCCAGAAGCCTGATAACGACAGGGAGGAATTCACCCCTCCACTTT.

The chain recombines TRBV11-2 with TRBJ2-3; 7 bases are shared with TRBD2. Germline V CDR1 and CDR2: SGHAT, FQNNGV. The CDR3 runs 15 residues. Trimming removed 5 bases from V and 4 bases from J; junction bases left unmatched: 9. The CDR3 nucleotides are TGTGCCAGCAGCCAGTGGGGCGGGAGTGCAGATACGCAGTATTTT. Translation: CASSQWGGSADTQYF.

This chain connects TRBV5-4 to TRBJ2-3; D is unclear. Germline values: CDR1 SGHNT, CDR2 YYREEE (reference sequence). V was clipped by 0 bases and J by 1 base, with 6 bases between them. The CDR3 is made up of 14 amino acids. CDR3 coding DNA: TGTGCCAGCAGCTTGGATCAGGGCACAGATACGCAGTATTTT. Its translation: CASSLDQGTDTQYF.

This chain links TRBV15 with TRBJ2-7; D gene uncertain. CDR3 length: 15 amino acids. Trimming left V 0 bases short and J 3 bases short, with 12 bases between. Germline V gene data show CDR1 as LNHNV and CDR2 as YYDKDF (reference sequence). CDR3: CATSRDVFPSYEQYF. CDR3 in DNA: TGTGCCACCAGCAGAGATGTCTTCCCCAGCTACGAGCAGTACTTC. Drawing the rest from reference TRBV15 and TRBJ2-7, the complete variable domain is DAMVIQNPRYQVTQFGKPVTLSCSQTLNHNVMYWYQQKSSQAPKLLFHYYDKDFNNEADTPDNFQSRRPNTSFCFLDIRSPGLGDTAMYLCATSRDVFPSYEQYFGPGTRLTVT.

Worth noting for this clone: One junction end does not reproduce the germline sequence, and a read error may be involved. The CDR3 spells CVSSERPLGTGELFF. CDR3 nucleotide sequence: TGTGTCAGCAGTGAACGTCCCCTGGGAACCGGGGAGCTGTTTTTT. This chain joins TRBV6-4 and TRBJ2-2; no clear D gene. Germline V lookup: CDR1 MRHNA, CDR2 SNTAGT. The CDR3 length is 15 residues.

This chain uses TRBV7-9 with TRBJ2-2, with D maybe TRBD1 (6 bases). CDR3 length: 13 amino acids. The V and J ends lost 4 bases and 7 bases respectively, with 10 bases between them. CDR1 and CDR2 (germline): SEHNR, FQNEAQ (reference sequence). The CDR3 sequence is CASSSTGFGELFF. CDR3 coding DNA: TGTGCCAGCAGCTCAACAGGGTTCGGGGAGCTGTTTTTT.

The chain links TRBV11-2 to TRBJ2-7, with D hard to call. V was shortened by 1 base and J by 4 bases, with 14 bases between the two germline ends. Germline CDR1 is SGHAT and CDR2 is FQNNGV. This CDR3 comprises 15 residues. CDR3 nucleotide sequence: TGTGCCAGCAGCTTAGCCTACCCCCAGCATTACGAGCAGTACTTC. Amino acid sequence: CASSLAYPQHYEQYF.

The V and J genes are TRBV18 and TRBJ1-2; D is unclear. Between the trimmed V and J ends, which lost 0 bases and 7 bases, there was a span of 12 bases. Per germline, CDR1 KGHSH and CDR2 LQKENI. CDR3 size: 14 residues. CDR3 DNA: TGTGCCAGCTCACCACCGGTCCGCGGTCGTGGCTACACCTTC. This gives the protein CASSPPVRGRGYTF.

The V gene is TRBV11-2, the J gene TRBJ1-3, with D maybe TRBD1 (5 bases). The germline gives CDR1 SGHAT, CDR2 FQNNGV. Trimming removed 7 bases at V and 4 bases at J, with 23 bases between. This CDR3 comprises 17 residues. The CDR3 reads CASNKRLGPIPGNTIYF. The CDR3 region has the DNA TGTGCCAGCAACAAAAGACTGGGGCCAATTCCAGGAAACACCATATATTTT.

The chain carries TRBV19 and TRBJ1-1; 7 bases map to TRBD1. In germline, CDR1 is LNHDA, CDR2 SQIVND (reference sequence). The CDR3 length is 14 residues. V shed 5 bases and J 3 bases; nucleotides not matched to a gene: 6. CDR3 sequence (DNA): TGTGCCAGTAGTCAAGGACAGGTGTACACTGAAGCTTTCTTT. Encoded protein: CASSQGQVYTEAFF. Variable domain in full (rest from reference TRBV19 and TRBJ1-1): DGGITQSPKYLFRKEGQNVTLSCEQNLNHDAMYWYRQDPGQGLRLIYYSQIVNDFQKGDIAEGYSVSREKKESFPLTVTSAQKNPTAFYLCASSQGQVYTEAFFGQGTRLTVV.

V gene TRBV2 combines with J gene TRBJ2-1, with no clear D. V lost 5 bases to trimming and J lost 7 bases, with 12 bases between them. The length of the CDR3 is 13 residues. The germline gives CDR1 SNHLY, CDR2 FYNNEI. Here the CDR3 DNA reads TGTGCCAGCAGTTCACTGGGCTATAATGAGCAGTTCTTC. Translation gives CASSSLGYNEQFF.

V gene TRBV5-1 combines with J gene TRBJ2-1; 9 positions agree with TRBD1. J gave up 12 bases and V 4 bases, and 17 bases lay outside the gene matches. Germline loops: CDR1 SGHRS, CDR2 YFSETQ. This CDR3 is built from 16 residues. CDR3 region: CASSMAGQGTGDAQFF. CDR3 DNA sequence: TGCGCCAGCAGCATGGCGGGACAGGGAACGGGGGATGCGCAGTTCTTC.

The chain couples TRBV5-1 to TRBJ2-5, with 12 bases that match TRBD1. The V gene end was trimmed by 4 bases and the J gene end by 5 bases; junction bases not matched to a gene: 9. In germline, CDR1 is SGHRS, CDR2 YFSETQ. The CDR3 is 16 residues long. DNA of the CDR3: TGCGCCAGCAGCCCGGAGGGGACAGGGGGCAAGGAGACCCAGTACTTC. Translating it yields CASSPEGTGGKETQYF.

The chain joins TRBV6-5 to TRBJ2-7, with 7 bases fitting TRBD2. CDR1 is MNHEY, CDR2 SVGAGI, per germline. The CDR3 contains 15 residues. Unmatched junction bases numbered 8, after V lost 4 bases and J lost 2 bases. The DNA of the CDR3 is TGTGCCAGCAGTTTTTCGCTAGCGGTAACCTACGAGCAGTACTTC. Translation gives CASSFSLAVTYEQYF.

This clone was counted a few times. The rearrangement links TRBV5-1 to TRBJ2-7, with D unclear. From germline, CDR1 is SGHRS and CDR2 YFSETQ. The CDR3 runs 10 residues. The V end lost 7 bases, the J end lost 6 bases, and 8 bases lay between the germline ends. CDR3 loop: CASAPFEQYF. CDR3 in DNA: TGCGCCAGCGCCCCGTTCGAGCAGTACTTC. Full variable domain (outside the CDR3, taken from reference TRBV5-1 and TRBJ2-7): KAGVTQTPRYLIKTRGQQVTLSCSPISGHRSVSWYQQTPGQGLQFLFEYFSETQRNKGNFPGRFSGRQFSNSRSEMNVSTLELGDSALYLCASAPFEQYFGPGTRLTVT.

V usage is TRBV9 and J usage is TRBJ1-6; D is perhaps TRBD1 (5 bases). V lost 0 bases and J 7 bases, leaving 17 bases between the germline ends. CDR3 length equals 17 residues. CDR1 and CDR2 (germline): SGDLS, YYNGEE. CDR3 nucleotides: TGTGCCAGCAGCGTAGAACCATTAGGTCAGGGAAATTCACCCCTCCACTTT. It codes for CASSVEPLGQGNSPLHF.

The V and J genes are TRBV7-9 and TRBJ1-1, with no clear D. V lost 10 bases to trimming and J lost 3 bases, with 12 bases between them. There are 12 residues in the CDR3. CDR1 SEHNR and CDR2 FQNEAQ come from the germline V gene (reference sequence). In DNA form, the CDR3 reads TGTGCCACCGGAGGACCACACACTGAAGCTTTCTTT. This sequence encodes CATGGPHTEAFF.

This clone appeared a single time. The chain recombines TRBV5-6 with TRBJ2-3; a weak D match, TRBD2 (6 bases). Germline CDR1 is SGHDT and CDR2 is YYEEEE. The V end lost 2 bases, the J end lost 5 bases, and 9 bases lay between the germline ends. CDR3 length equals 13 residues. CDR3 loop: CASSFGGVDTQYF. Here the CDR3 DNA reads TGTGCCAGCAGCTTCGGAGGGGTAGATACGCAGTATTTT.

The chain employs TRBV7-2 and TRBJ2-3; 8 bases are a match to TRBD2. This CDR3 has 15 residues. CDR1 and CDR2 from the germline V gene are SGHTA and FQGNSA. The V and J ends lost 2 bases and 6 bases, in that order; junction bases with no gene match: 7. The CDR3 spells CASSLTAGGGDTQYF. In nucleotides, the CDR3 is TGTGCCAGCAGCTTAACGGCGGGAGGTGGTGATACGCAGTATTTT.

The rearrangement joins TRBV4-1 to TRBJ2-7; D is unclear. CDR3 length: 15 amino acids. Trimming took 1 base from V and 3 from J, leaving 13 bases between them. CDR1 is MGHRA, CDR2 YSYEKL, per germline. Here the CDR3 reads CASSQGGSASYEQYF. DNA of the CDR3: TGCGCCAGCAGCCAAGGGGGTTCGGCGAGCTACGAGCAGTACTTC.

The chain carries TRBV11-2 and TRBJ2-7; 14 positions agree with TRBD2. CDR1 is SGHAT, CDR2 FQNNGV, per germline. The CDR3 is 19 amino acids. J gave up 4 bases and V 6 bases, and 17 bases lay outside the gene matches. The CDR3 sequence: CASRQSGTSGGPEPYEQYF. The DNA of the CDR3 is TGTGCCAGCAGGCAATCCGGGACTAGCGGGGGCCCAGAGCCTTACGAGCAGTACTTC.